Given below is one T cell receptor (beta chain) in context. Study processing details: Cell counts per sample came from amplifying reference gene primers. The protocol was immunoSEQ multiplex PCR, while the TCRdb copy is restricted to in-frame clones and leaves out a portion. The D gene and trimming were derived from the DNA, and the V and J assignments and clone size from that table. The sample contains 150,000 to 180,000 clones, roughly 83% of which appear only once. This CDR3 is built from 15 residues. Germline CDR1 reads MDHEN; CDR2 reads SYDVKM. Trimming at V came to 7 bases and at J to 4 bases, leaving 9 bases not matched to a gene. The data were obtained in a study of blood T cell repertoires in COVID-19. Overall study: COVID-19 samples collected from the United States, Italy and Spain covered acute and convalescent phases. From T cells, B-cell-depleted T cells, or PBMCs came the material, which was cDNA or gDNA.

Sequencing input: peripheral blood. The chain carries TRBV28 and TRBJ2-3; 9 bases are a match to TRBD1. The sequence was collected from a woman aged 55-75 years with acute or convalescent COVID-19. The CDR3 DNA follows: TGTGCCAGCACCCCGGGACAGGGCCACTCAGATACGCAGTATTTT. Residues: CASTPGQGHSDTQYF.